This entry lists 18 T cell receptor beta chains sequenced from one sample in a study of blood T cell repertoires in COVID-19 (dated by TCRdb to about 2020). Libraries were constructed by the immunoSEQ multiplex PCR assay. Imported from immuneACCESS, the table was reduced by TCRdb to in-frame sequences with V and J called. These copies leave out some clones; in studies compared against another copy, an unresolved V gene accounts for under half, and the cause of the remainder is not known. This sample has about 190,000 clones in its table, and roughly 80% of those were observed once. Of the sample, around a sixth falls within the top ten clones. The sequenced material came from peripheral blood. The receptors shown here come from a man aged 60 to 75 with active or convalescent COVID-19.

The chain links TRBV7-2 to TRBJ2-7; TRBD2 aligns across 9 bases. Germline CDR1 is SGHTA and CDR2 is FQGNSA. CDR3 size: 13 residues. The CDR3 spells CATGLAGKYEQYF. Here the CDR3 DNA reads TGTGCAACCGGGCTAGCGGGAAAATACGAGCAGTACTTC.

The chain carries TRBV5-1 and TRBJ2-3; D is unresolved. Between the trimmed V and J ends, which lost 4 bases and 0 bases, there was a span of 12 bases. CDR1 SGHRS and CDR2 YFSETQ come from the germline V gene. The CDR3 loop spans 15 amino acids. The CDR3 DNA follows: TGCGCCAGCAGCCCCCAGGCGTTAAGCACAGATACGCAGTATTTT. Amino acids: CASSPQALSTDTQYF.

V usage is TRBV14 and J usage is TRBJ2-2; D gene ambiguous. Germline assignment: CDR1 SGHDN and CDR2 FVKESK. V was clipped by 1 base and J by 5 bases, with 11 bases between them. There are 15 residues in the CDR3. CDR3 residues: CASSQVGSPTGELFF. CDR3 DNA sequence: TGTGCCAGCAGCCAAGTTGGCAGTCCAACCGGGGAGCTGTTTTTT.

The chain recombines TRBV14 with TRBJ2-1, with TRBD2 matching over 9 bases. Per germline, CDR1 SGHDN and CDR2 FVKESK. The CDR3 covers 17 residues. V shed 1 base, J shed 7 bases, and the junction held 11 bases outside the gene matches. The CDR3 protein is CASSQVGGRAFSNEQFF. CDR3 nucleotides: TGTGCCAGCAGCCAAGTCGGCGGGAGGGCCTTTTCGAATGAGCAGTTCTTC.

This clone occurred a few times. This chain uses TRBV3-1 (or the pseudogene TRBV3-2) with TRBJ1-5, with 8 bases aligning to TRBD1. The ends lost 1 base at V and 11 bases at J; junction bases unmatched: 7. The CDR3 contains 14 residues. Germline values: CDR1 LGHDT, CDR2 YNNKEL (reference sequence). CDR3 bases: TGTGCCAGCAGCCAAGGTACAGGGGGAAAGACCCAGCATTTT. Translated, it gives CASSQGTGGKTQHF.

This chain joins TRBV5-1 and TRBJ2-1; possible D gene TRBD1, 6 bases. The CDR3 consists of 15 residues. Germline-derived CDR1 and CDR2 are SGHRS and YFSETQ. The germline V and J ends were trimmed by 0 bases and 6 bases, with 13 bases remaining between them. CDR3 nucleotides: TGCGCCAGCAGCTTGGTACAGGGTGGTTTCAATGAGCAGTTCTTC. Translating gives CASSLVQGGFNEQFF.

The CDR3 nucleotides are TGCGCCAGCAGCTTTGGAGCGGGACTAGCGGGTCTAGCCAAAAACATTCAGTACTTC. Its translation is CASSFGAGLAGLAKNIQYF. V is TRBV5-1 and J is TRBJ2-4; 12 bases map to TRBD2. Germline V lookup: CDR1 SGHRS, CDR2 YFSETQ. Trimming removed 2 bases from V and 0 bases from J; junction bases left unmatched: 9. The CDR3 loop spans 19 amino acids.

Comments on this clone: Other DNA sequences in the same sample also yield this CDR3. The gene calls are TRBV19 and TRBJ1-4; D gene ambiguous. Trimming shortened V by 3 bases and J by 3 bases, and 8 bases separated the two germline ends. CDR3 length: 14 amino acids. From germline, CDR1 is LNHDA and CDR2 SQIVND (reference sequence). The CDR3 sequence is CASSILSSNEKLFF. CDR3 bases: TGTGCCAGTAGTATCCTATCATCTAATGAAAAACTGTTTTTT.

The V and J genes are TRBV4-3 and TRBJ1-2; tentatively, D is TRBD1 (6 bases). Germline V gene data show CDR1 as LGHNA and CDR2 as YSLEER. The CDR3 runs 12 residues. V was pared by 3 bases and J by 8 bases, with 10 bases between. CDR3 bases: TGCGCCAGCAGCCACGGGGGGGCGGGCTACACCTTC. This translates into CASSHGGAGYTF.

The chain links TRBV9 to TRBJ1-2, with TRBD1 as a possible D gene (6 bases). Germline V gene data show CDR1 as SGDLS and CDR2 as YYNGEE. CDR3 length: 16 residues. V shed 3 bases and J shed 0 bases, with 15 bases lying between them. The CDR3 loop is CASSAHPGQPNYGYTF. For the CDR3, the DNA is TGTGCCAGCAGCGCTCACCCCGGACAGCCTAACTATGGCTACACCTTC.

V gene TRBV4-3 combines with J gene TRBJ2-7, with 7 nucleotides matching TRBD2. Germline CDR1 is LGHNA and CDR2 is YSLEER. J was trimmed by 5 bases and V by 0 bases; bases with no gene match: 16. This CDR3 is built from 18 residues. The DNA for the CDR3 is TGCGCCAGCAGCCAAGATCCCCCCTGCGCGGGAGCCTACCACGAGCAGTACTTC. It yields the protein CASSQDPPCAGAYHEQYF.

The CDR3 DNA sequence: TGTGCCAGCAGTCGGTCTTACAGGTTTCCGACCCAGTACTTC. It encodes CASSRSYRFPTQYF. The rearrangement joins TRBV6-5 to TRBJ2-5; D may be TRBD1 (5 bases). The V and J ends lost 5 bases and 7 bases respectively, with 17 bases between them. The CDR3 contains 14 residues. Germline CDR1 is MNHEY and CDR2 is SVGAGI.

The chain joins TRBV28 to TRBJ2-7; 15 bases align to TRBD2. Germline V CDR1 and CDR2: MDHEN, SYDVKM. J gave up 2 bases and V 6 bases, and 11 bases lay outside the gene matches. There are 18 residues in the CDR3. CDR3 DNA: TGTGCCAGCAGCCGATTGGGAGGGACTAGCGGGAGGACCTACGAGCAGTACTTC. Amino acids: CASSRLGGTSGRTYEQYF. Looking up the rest from reference TRBV28 and TRBJ2-7 gives the full variable domain: DVKVTQSSRYLVKRTGEKVFLECVQDMDHENMFWYRQDPGLGLRLIYFSYDVKMKEKGDIPEGYSVSREKKERFSLILESASTNQTSMYLCASSRLGGTSGRTYEQYFGPGTRLTVT.

This sequence joins TRBV7-2 and TRBJ1-2, with D uncertain. Trimming left V 4 bases short and J 8 bases short, with 17 bases between. CDR3 length: 14 amino acids. Germline-derived CDR1 and CDR2 are SGHTA and FQGNSA. The CDR3 loop reads CASSSRFDPGGYTF. The CDR3 DNA follows: TGTGCCAGCAGCTCTCGCTTTGATCCGGGGGGCTACACCTTC.

J is TRBJ1-6 and V is TRBV10-3, with D uncertain. V lost 3 bases and J 6 bases, leaving 6 bases between the germline ends. The CDR3 is 13 residues long. The V gene's germline CDR1 is ENHRY and CDR2 SYGVKD. The chain's CDR3 is CAISERGNSPLHF. The CDR3 coding sequence is TGTGCCATCAGTGAACGAGGTAATTCACCCCTCCACTTT.

The chain links TRBV14 to TRBJ1-1; D might be TRBD1 (6 bases). Trimming removed 1 base from V and 1 base from J, with 10 bases in between. Germline assignment: CDR1 SGHDN and CDR2 FVKESK. The CDR3 covers 15 residues. CDR3 DNA sequence: TGTGCCAGCAGCCAAGGACAGGCCTCGAACACTGAAGCTTTCTTT. Residues: CASSQGQASNTEAFF.

The chain recombines TRBV7-7 with TRBJ2-7; 11 bases are shared with TRBD1. Trimming removed 5 bases from V and 3 bases from J; junction bases left unmatched: 3. CDR1 and CDR2 (germline): SSHAT, FNYEAQ (reference sequence). This CDR3 has 14 residues. The CDR3: CASSVGTGGYEQYF. In DNA, the CDR3 is TGTGCCAGCAGCGTCGGGACAGGGGGCTACGAGCAGTACTTC.

V usage is TRBV5-4 and J usage is TRBJ2-1; D gene unclear. The V end was cut by 0 bases, the J end by 7 bases, with 5 bases between. The CDR3 has 12 amino acids. Germline lookup yields CDR1 SGHNT and CDR2 YYREEE (reference sequence). The CDR3 protein is CASSLGSNEQFF. The CDR3 nucleotides read TGTGCCAGCAGCTTGGGGAGTAATGAGCAGTTCTTC.